This entry is about one T cell receptor beta chain. As yet, its antigen is unknown. The CDR3 covers 17 residues. V was pared by 5 bases and J by 1 base, with 8 bases of the junction left unmatched. The germline V gene has CDR1 MDHEN and CDR2 SYDVKM. This specimen belongs to a study of graft-versus-host responses after intestinal transplantation. Study-wide background: The recipients all started with anti-thymocyte globulin induction and then took tacrolimus and steroids for 3 to 4 years. Whole-study findings and limits: Recipient-marrow GvH clones were detected, some having first appeared in ileum or blood.

Clones were read by immunoSEQ multiplex PCR, and TCRdb kept only the in-frame ones, dropping some. This table holds about 57,000 clones, over 85% found once. The receptor was derived from a human patient who received an intestinal transplant, so some T cells may come from the graft donor. The starting material was PBMCs, obtained 26 days after transplant. This chain uses TRBV28 with TRBJ2-3, with 11 nucleotides matching TRBD2. The CDR3 reads CASSNIAGGPGTDTQYF. The CDR3 DNA is TGTGCCAGCAGTAACATAGCGGGAGGGCCTGGCACAGATACGCAGTATTTT. Full variable domain (remainder filled in from reference TRBV28 and TRBJ2-3): DVKVTQSSRYLVKRTGEKVFLECVQDMDHENMFWYRQDPGLGLRLIYFSYDVKMKEKGDIPEGYSVSREKKERFSLILESASTNQTSMYLCASSNIAGGPGTDTQYFGPGTRLTVL.